These 4 T cell receptor beta chains originate from one sample sequenced in a study of T-cell reconstitution after alpha-beta-depleted transplantation in children. During its preparation, the TCRbeta library received unique molecular identifiers. TCRdb redid the calling of the PCR reads with MiXCR, one entry per CDR3 protein. Here the sample spans roughly 90,000 distinct CDR3 sequences, 10% to 15% being singletons. The sequencing here drew on PBMCs from the stem cell graft donor, taken from the stem cell graft. The receptor source for this set is a human donor who donated a stem cell graft to a child with inherited bone marrow failure.

This clonotype was recorded at least ten times. The J gene is TRBJ2-1, the V gene TRBV11-2; 7 bases are a match to TRBD1. The length of the CDR3 is 15 residues. Germline-derived CDR1 and CDR2 are SGHAT and FQNNGV. The trim removed 2 bases at V and 8 bases at J, leaving 9 bases unmatched. CDR3: CASSLFDRVYHEQFF. In DNA form, the CDR3 reads TGTGCCAGCAGCTTATTCGACAGGGTATACCATGAGCAGTTCTTC. The full variable domain, rest sourced from reference TRBV11-2 and TRBJ2-1, is EAGVAQSPRYKIIEKRQSVAFWCNPISGHATLYWYQQILGQGPKLLIQFQNNGVVDDSQLPKDRFSAERLKGVDSTLKIQPAKLEDSAVYLCASSLFDRVYHEQFFGPGTRLTVL.

This clonotype showed up many times. This sequence joins TRBV12-3 or TRBV12-4 and TRBJ2-3; no definite D call. The CDR3 has 15 amino acids. Trimming stripped 6 bases from V and 4 bases from J, with 17 bases between. DNA of the CDR3: TGTGCCAGCAGGTCCTGGAGCCCTAGGGCAGATACGCAGTATTTT. Its translation is CASRSWSPRADTQYF.

Many counts were recorded for this clonotype. V is TRBV5-1 and J is TRBJ2-2; D perhaps matches TRBD2 (6 bases). Germline-derived CDR1 and CDR2 are SGHRS and YFSETQ. This CDR3 spans 14 amino acids. Deletions cut 6 bases from V and 1 base from J, with 10 bases between. The CDR3 coding sequence is TGCGCCAGCACGTTAGCGGAGAACACCGGGGAGCTGTTTTTT. Encoded protein: CASTLAENTGELFF.

This clonotype was observed many times. This sequence joins TRBV7-9 and TRBJ1-2; D remains unclear. The germline gives CDR1 SEHNR, CDR2 FQNEAQ (reference sequence). Trimming pared 5 bases from V and 4 bases from J, leaving 23 bases between. CDR3 length equals 17 residues. CDR3 protein: CASSPGRVGETGYGYTF. CDR3 bases: TGTGCCAGCAGCCCCGGCCGTGTTGGGGAGACGGGCTATGGCTACACCTTC. Full variable domain (remainder filled in from reference TRBV7-9 and TRBJ1-2): DTGVSQNPRHKITKRGQNVTFRCDPISEHNRLYWYRQTLGQGPEFLTYFQNEAQLEKSRLLSDRFSAERPKGSFSTLEIQRTEQGDSAMYLCASSPGRVGETGYGYTFGSGTRLTVV.